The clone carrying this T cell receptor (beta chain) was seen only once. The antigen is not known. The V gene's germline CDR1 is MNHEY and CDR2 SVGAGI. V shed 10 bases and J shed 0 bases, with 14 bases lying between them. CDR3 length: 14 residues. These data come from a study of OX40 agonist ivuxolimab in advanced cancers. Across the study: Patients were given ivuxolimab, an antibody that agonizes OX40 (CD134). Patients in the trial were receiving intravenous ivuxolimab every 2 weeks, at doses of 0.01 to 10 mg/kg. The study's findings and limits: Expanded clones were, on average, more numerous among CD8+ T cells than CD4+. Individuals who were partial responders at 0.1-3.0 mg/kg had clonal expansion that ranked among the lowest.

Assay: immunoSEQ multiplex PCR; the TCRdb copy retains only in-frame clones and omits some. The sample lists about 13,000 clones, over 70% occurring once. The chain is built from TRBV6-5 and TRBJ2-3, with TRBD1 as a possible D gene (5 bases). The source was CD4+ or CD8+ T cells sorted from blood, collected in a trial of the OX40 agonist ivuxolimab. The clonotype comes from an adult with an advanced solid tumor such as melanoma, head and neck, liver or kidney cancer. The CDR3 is CATQTVSSTDTQYF. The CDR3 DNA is TGTGCCACCCAGACAGTTTCTAGCACAGATACGCAGTATTTT.